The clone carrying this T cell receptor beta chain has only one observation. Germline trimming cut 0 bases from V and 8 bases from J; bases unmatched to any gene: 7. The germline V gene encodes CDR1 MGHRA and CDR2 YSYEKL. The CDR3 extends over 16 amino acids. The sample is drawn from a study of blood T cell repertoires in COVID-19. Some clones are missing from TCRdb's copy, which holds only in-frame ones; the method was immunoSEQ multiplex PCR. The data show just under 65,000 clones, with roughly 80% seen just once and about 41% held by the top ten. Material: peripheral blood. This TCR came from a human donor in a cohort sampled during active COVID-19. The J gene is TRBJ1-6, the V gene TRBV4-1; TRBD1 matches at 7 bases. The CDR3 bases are TGCGCCAGCAGCCAAGATAGGAGGGGGCAATATTCACCCCTCCACTTT. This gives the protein CASSQDRRGQYSPLHF.